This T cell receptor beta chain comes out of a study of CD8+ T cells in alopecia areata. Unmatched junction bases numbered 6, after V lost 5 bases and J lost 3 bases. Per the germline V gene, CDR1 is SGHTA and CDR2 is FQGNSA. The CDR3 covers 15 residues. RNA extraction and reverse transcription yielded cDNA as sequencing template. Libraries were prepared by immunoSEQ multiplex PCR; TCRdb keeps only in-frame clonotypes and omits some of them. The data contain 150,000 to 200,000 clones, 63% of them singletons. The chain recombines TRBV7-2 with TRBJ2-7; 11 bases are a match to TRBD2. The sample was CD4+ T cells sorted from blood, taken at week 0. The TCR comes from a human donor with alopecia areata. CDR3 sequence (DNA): TGTGCCAGCAGCCCCCAGGGGACTAGCGGCTACGAGCAGTACTTC. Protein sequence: CASSPQGTSGYEQYF.